This TCR beta chain was sequenced in a study of T cells in Graves' hyperthyroidism and ophthalmopathy (dated by TCRdb to the late 2010s). Describing the broader study: Peripheral blood was sampled at the time of initial diagnosis, prior to any treatment. TCR V-J signatures able to tell the groups apart were searched for in a discovery cohort of 95 to 100 patients, of whom over 40 had Graves' ophthalmopathy and roughly 57 had stable Graves' hyperthyroidism. Whether ophthalmopathy could be predicted prospectively was tested in an independent validation cohort made up of approximately 19 hyperthyroidism patients plus 17 patients who later progressed to ophthalmopathy. For training and testing, the 100 or so patients in the discovery cohort were randomly divided in a 7:3 ratio. In addition, the study compared T-cell repertoires in thyroid tissue and in blood from 6 or 7 Graves' hyperthyroidism patients. After blood sampling, hyperthyroidism patients were treated with methimazole at a starting dose of 30 mg daily, and ophthalmopathy patients were treated with high-dose intravenous methylprednisolone. TCR Vbeta CDR3 sequencing of 130 to 150 peripheral blood samples (approximately 44 ophthalmopathy, about 80 hyperthyroidism and some 17 progressor patients) is reported in the paper. The research as a whole found: During validation, the model predicted progression to ophthalmopathy a median of approximately six months ahead of onset, with roughly 65% sensitivity and almost 75% specificity. Sample size was not statistically predetermined, and investigators were not blinded to group allocation. A 13 V-J signature model separated ophthalmopathy from stable hyperthyroidism, with around 91% sensitivity and roughly 84% specificity in cross-validation and 80%/75% in testing. Blood samples also contained most of the expanded thyroid clonotypes (frequency above 0.001), which suggests that blood repertoires may reflect thyroid immune responses.

Graves' hyperthyroidism was defined as stable when no progression to ophthalmopathy occurred over 18 months of follow-up. Hyperthyroidism patients were newly diagnosed, with disease duration under 2 months, and aged 18 to 65 years. The study excluded patients with uncontrolled infections, other autoimmune diseases, pregnancy or lactation. Clinical symptoms, serum thyroxine and TRAb, thyroid ultrasound, and orbital computed tomography formed the basis for the diagnoses. PBMCs were isolated from about 10 ml of fresh peripheral blood by Ficoll-Paque density gradient centrifugation. Trizol reagent was used to extract total RNA, and RNA quality was then checked on an Agilent 2100 Bioanalyzer. The trim is 0 bases for V and 7 bases for J, with a gap of 8 bases between the germline ends. CDR1 SGHRS and CDR2 YFSETQ were looked up in the germline V gene. Spanning cysteine to phenylalanine, the CDR3 consists of 13 amino acids. This entry keeps only the CDR3 DNA: 39 bases, framed from base 1.

The TCR beta CDR3 regions were amplified from the RNA transcripts. The first round of RT-PCR for the TCR CDR3 was performed with the HTBI primer set and the Qiagen OneStep RT-PCR kit. A second multiplex PCR round built the libraries, followed by size selection and purification. Libraries were sequenced paired-end with 100 bp reads on an Illumina HiSeq2000. On the authors' methods: SOAPnuke was used to process the raw data, throwing out any read that contained adapters or uncalled bases, had a mean Phred below 15, or lacked an exact constant-primer or identifier match. COPE v1.2.5 was used to merge high-quality paired reads, and clonotypes were defined as unique nucleotide sequences. Clonotypes were aligned to IMGT TRBV, TRBD and TRBJ reference segments using MiTCR v1.1. The analysis was restricted to V-J combinations with a frequency above 0.0001, which together covered 99.2% of the repertoires. A TCS score was defined as the ratio between F50 (clonal expansion) and ExV (chaos), using BLOSUM62-based TCRdist between CDR3 peptides within each V-J. Welch's t-statistics and random forest reduced around 510 V-J features to under 15, which were used in a naive Bayes classifier (R e1071). TCRdb trimmed the raw reads at Q25, called clones with MiXCR and kept productive beta chains. Entries are consolidated by CDR3 protein sequence, retaining the most common genes and DNA. The V and J calls come from TCRdb's annotation, not from the publication. In this sample the table shows some 400,000 distinct CDR3 sequences, over 11% of which occur a single time. The ten biggest clones cover more than 9.5% of the sample.

This clonotype occurred many times. Its target antigen remains unknown. No quality values exist for individual bases; no much larger clone is one base distant. Recombination linked TRBV5-1 to TRBJ2-1, with TRBD2 perhaps the D gene, on 5 matching bases. The sample taken for sequencing was blood. The clonotype was recovered from an older woman with Graves' hyperthyroidism. The DNA is as follows: TGCGCCAGCAGCTTGGAACGGGGAAATGAGCAGTTCTTC. This translates into CASSLERGNEQFF.